Below, 22 T cell receptor beta chains from the same sample are listed, as sequenced in a study of vaccination effects on CD4 cells after COVID-19. These TCRs' antigens remain unknown. The repertoire was sequenced with immunoSEQ multiplex PCR; TCRdb's copy has only in-frame clones and lacks some. This sample carries tens of thousands of clones, roughly 65% of them seen once, and the ten largest clones take 4% to 4.5%. Scientists isolated CD4+ T cells after a roughly 10-day culture period ended. Sequencing was performed on CD4+ T cells from PBMCs cultured without peptide, taken before COVID-19 vaccination. These receptors all come from a human donor who received a COVID-19 vaccine.

V is TRBV24-1 and J is TRBJ2-2; 8 nucleotides match TRBD2. Losses at the gene ends were 1 base for V and 5 bases for J; bases not matched to a gene: 11. The CDR3 spans 18 residues. Germline loops: CDR1 KGHDR, CDR2 SFDVKD. The CDR3 protein is CATSDFPEERELTGELFF. CDR3 coding DNA: TGTGCCACCAGTGATTTCCCAGAGGAGCGGGAGTTGACCGGGGAGCTGTTTTTT.

This chain uses TRBV9 with TRBJ2-3, with a possible D match to TRBD2 (5 bases). V gave up 3 bases and J gave up 0 bases, with 14 bases separating them. The V gene's germline CDR1 is SGDLS and CDR2 YYNGEE. The CDR3 spans 16 residues. In DNA form, the CDR3 reads TGTGCCAGCAGCGCCGGGGTGGTCCCTAGCACAGATACGCAGTATTTT. Protein sequence: CASSAGVVPSTDTQYF.

The J gene is TRBJ2-3, the V gene TRBV6-1; TRBD2 matches at 10 bases. V was pared by 0 bases and J by 9 bases, with 12 bases of the junction left unmatched. Germline V gene data show CDR1 as MNHNS and CDR2 as SASEGT. The CDR3 sequence is 17 residues long. The CDR3 spells CASSEAPILAGALTQYF. DNA of the CDR3: TGTGCCAGCAGTGAAGCCCCCATTCTAGCGGGGGCCTTGACGCAGTATTTT.

This sequence joins TRBV24-1 and TRBJ2-7; 7 bases agree with TRBD1. The germline CDR1 and CDR2 sequences are KGHDR and SFDVKD. The CDR3 has 14 amino acids. The ends lost 3 bases at V and 8 bases at J; junction bases unmatched: 9. The CDR3 spells CATSDDGEQGKQYF. Here the CDR3 DNA reads TGTGCCACCAGTGATGACGGTGAACAGGGGAAGCAGTACTTC.

This sequence joins TRBV2 and TRBJ1-2; D may be TRBD1 (6 bases). Germline V gene lookup returns CDR1 SNHLY and CDR2 FYNNEI. This CDR3 has 14 amino acids. V was shortened by 5 bases and J by 3 bases, with 13 bases between the two germline ends. The CDR3: CASSLTGPHYGYTF. DNA of the CDR3: TGTGCCAGCAGTTTGACAGGACCCCACTATGGCTACACCTTC. The whole variable domain, remainder taken from reference TRBV2 and TRBJ1-2, is EPEVTQTPSHQVTQMGQEVILRCVPISNHLYFYWYRQILGQKVEFLVSFYNNEISEKSEIFDDQFSVERPDGSNFTLKIRSTKLEDSAMYFCASSLTGPHYGYTFGSGTRLTVV.

The V call is TRBV3-1 (or the pseudogene TRBV3-2), the J call TRBJ2-5; TRBD1 matches 8 bases. This CDR3 contains 15 residues. V lost 1 base to trimming and J lost 7 bases; unmatched junction nucleotides: 8. CDR1 LGHDT and CDR2 YNNKEL come from the germline V gene (reference sequence). CDR3 in DNA: TGTGCCAGCAGCCAAGGGACAGGGAGTATTGGGACCCAGTACTTC. Its protein product is CASSQGTGSIGTQYF.

Details on this clone: The junction differs from germline at one of its ends, possibly a read error. The rearrangement links TRBV30 to TRBJ1-1, with D possibly TRBD1 on 6 matching bases. Germline CDR1 and CDR2: GTSNPN and SVGIG (reference sequence). This CDR3 comprises 9 residues. This CDR3 is CAWSPPGEF. The CDR3 DNA reads as TGTGCCTGGAGTCCCCCAGGGGAATTT. The full variable domain, with the rest looked up from reference TRBV30 and TRBJ1-1, is SQTIHQWPATLVQPVGSPLSLECTVEGTSNPNLYWYRQAAGRGLQLLFYSVGIGQISSEVPQNLSASRPQDRQFILSSKKLLLSDSGFYLCAWSPPGEFGQGTRLTVV.

CDR3 DNA sequence: TGTGCCAGCTCACTTATTCCCCCGCAAATTAATGAAAAACTGTTTTTT. It translates to CASSLIPPQINEKLFF. The chain employs TRBV18 and TRBJ1-4; D not resolved. Trimming stripped 4 bases from V and 4 bases from J, with 16 bases between. Germline V gene sequence: CDR1 KGHSH, CDR2 LQKENI. The CDR3 is made up of 16 amino acids.

This sequence joins TRBV9 and TRBJ2-3; D is unresolved. Germline CDR1 is SGDLS and CDR2 is YYNGEE. This CDR3 is built from 13 residues. V gave up 0 bases and J gave up 0 bases, with 2 bases separating them. As DNA, the CDR3 is TGTGCCAGCAGCGTAGTTAGCACAGATACGCAGTATTTT. Its protein is CASSVVSTDTQYF.

The gene calls are TRBV27 and TRBJ2-3; D is uncertain. Germline values: CDR1 MNHEY, CDR2 SMNVEV (reference sequence). The CDR3 is 13 residues long. The V end was cut by 5 bases, the J end by 2 bases, with 8 bases between. This chain's CDR3 is CASSGQSTDTQYF. The CDR3 DNA follows: TGTGCCAGCAGTGGTCAATCCACAGATACGCAGTATTTT.

The sample holds a few counts of this clone. The genes are TRBV11-2 and TRBJ1-4; 8 nucleotides match TRBD1. The V gene end was trimmed by 0 bases and the J gene end by 8 bases; junction bases not matched to a gene: 2. There are 14 residues in the CDR3. From germline, CDR1 is SGHAT and CDR2 FQNNGV. In DNA form, the CDR3 reads TGTGCCAGCAGCTTAGATGGGACAGGCGAAAAACTGTTTTTT. It translates to CASSLDGTGEKLFF. The whole variable domain, remainder taken from reference TRBV11-2 and TRBJ1-4, is EAGVAQSPRYKIIEKRQSVAFWCNPISGHATLYWYQQILGQGPKLLIQFQNNGVVDDSQLPKDRFSAERLKGVDSTLKIQPAKLEDSAVYLCASSLDGTGEKLFFGSGTQLSVL.

This rearrangement joins TRBV4-1 to TRBJ1-4; 8 bases agree with TRBD1. V lost 3 bases to trimming and J lost 5 bases; unmatched junction nucleotides: 8. The CDR3 length is 16 residues. Germline V gene data show CDR1 as MGHRA and CDR2 as YSYEKL. The CDR3 here is CASSHIRTGRNEKLFF. CDR3 in DNA: TGCGCCAGCAGCCACATAAGGACAGGGCGGAATGAAAAACTGTTTTTT.

The chain combines TRBV6-5 with TRBJ2-7; 10 bases align to TRBD2. CDR3 length equals 15 residues. The V segment lost 6 bases and the J segment 4 bases; nucleotides outside the gene matches: 9. CDR1 is MNHEY, CDR2 SVGAGI, per germline. DNA of the CDR3: TGTGCCAGCAGCCGTAGCGGGAGGTGGGGTTACGAGCAGTACTTC. It is translated as CASSRSGRWGYEQYF.

The J gene is TRBJ1-2, the V gene TRBV6-4, with D possibly TRBD1 on 5 matching bases. Trimming left V 6 bases short and J 5 bases short, with 10 bases between. Germline V gene lookup returns CDR1 MRHNA and CDR2 SNTAGT. The CDR3 has 12 residues. CDR3 coding DNA: TGTGCCAGCAGCGACAGCCAGTATGGCTACACCTTC. This codes for CASSDSQYGYTF.

V gene TRBV7-9 combines with J gene TRBJ2-3; either TRBD1 or TRBD2 may fit D (5 bases each). Germline-derived CDR1 and CDR2 are SEHNR and FQNEAQ (reference sequence). CDR3 length equals 13 residues. V was clipped by 5 bases and J by 5 bases, with 11 bases between them. The CDR3 bases are TGTGCCAGCAGCCCCGGGGCTTTAGATACGCAGTATTTT. The encoded protein is CASSPGALDTQYF.

The chain recombines TRBV5-1 with TRBJ1-1; D is uncertain. Between the trimmed V and J ends, which lost 2 bases and 2 bases, there was a span of 16 bases. This CDR3 region has 16 residues. Germline loops: CDR1 SGHRS, CDR2 YFSETQ. This CDR3 reads CASSFLRRGSNTEAFF. The CDR3 region has the DNA TGCGCCAGCAGCTTTCTTCGACGGGGTAGTAACACTGAAGCTTTCTTT.

This rearrangement joins TRBV29-1 to TRBJ2-7, with D hard to call. Germline V gene data show CDR1 as SQVTM and CDR2 as ANQGSEA. Trimming took 1 base from V and 2 from J, leaving 9 bases between them. The CDR3 has 13 residues. The CDR3 here is CSVEVLGPYEQYF. The DNA for the CDR3 is TGCAGCGTTGAAGTCTTGGGCCCCTACGAGCAGTACTTC.

About this clone: The same CDR3 arises from other DNA sequences in this sample as well. This chain uses TRBV11-2 with TRBJ2-5; D is perhaps TRBD1 (5 bases). The CDR3 extends over 15 amino acids. The ends were cut back, 2 bases at V and 1 base at J, with 11 bases in the middle. CDR1 is SGHAT and CDR2 is FQNNGV in the germline V gene. The chain's CDR3 is CASSLTERGQETQYF. As DNA, the CDR3 is TGTGCCAGCAGCTTAACAGAAAGGGGCCAAGAGACCCAGTACTTC.

The V gene is TRBV6-1, the J gene TRBJ1-5; no reliable D call. The CDR3 totals 11 residues. Germline V gene lookup returns CDR1 MNHNS and CDR2 SASEGT. V dropped 3 bases and J dropped 4 bases, with 1 base sitting between them. The CDR3 here is CASSENQPQHF. CDR3 bases: TGTGCCAGCAGTGAGAATCAGCCCCAGCATTTT.

This sequence joins TRBV6-5 and TRBJ2-1; TRBD2 aligns across 11 bases. This CDR3 comprises 15 residues. The germline V gene encodes CDR1 MNHEY and CDR2 SVGAGI. J lost 5 bases, V lost 6 bases, and 6 bases had no gene match. The CDR3 coding sequence is TGTGCCAGCAGCCTAGCGGGAGGATTTAACAATGAGCAGTTCTTC. Translation: CASSLAGGFNNEQFF.

The chain joins TRBV5-4 to TRBJ1-5, with D tentatively TRBD1 (6 bases). CDR1 is SGHNT, CDR2 YYREEE, per germline (reference sequence). The V end was cut by 9 bases, the J end by 6 bases, with 19 bases between. The CDR3 spans 14 residues. The CDR3 DNA follows: TGTGCCACCGGGTTCGGGGGCGGCAGTCAGCCCCAGCATTTT. Protein product: CATGFGGGSQPQHF.

This clone was seen a few times. The rearrangement links TRBV19 to TRBJ2-2; the D is unclear. The CDR3 runs to 16 residues. V dropped 5 bases and J dropped 3 bases, with 16 bases sitting between them. CDR1 and CDR2 from the germline V gene are LNHDA and SQIVND (reference sequence). Written as DNA, the CDR3 is TGTGCCAGTAGTTTCAATTCCGGGTCCTACACCGGGGAGCTGTTTTTT. Translated, it gives CASSFNSGSYTGELFF.